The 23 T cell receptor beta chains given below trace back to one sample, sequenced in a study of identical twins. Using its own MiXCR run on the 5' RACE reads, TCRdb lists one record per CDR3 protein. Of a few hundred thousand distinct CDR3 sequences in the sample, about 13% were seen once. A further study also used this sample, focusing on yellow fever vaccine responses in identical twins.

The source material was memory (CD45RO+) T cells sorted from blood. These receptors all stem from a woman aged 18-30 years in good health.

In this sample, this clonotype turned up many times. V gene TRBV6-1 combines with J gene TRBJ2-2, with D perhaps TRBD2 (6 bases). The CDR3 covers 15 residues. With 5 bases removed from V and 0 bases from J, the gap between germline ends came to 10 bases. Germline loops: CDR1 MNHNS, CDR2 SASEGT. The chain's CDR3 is CASSLGLANTGELFF. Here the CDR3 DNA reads TGTGCCAGCAGTCTGGGACTTGCGAACACCGGGGAGCTGTTTTTT.

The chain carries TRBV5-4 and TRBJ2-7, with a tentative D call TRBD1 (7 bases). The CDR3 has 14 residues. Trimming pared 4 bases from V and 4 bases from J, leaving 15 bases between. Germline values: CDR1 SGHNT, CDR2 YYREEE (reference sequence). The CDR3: CASSVGQAGYEQYF. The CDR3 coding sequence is TGTGCCAGCAGCGTAGGACAGGCGGGGTACGAGCAGTACTTC.

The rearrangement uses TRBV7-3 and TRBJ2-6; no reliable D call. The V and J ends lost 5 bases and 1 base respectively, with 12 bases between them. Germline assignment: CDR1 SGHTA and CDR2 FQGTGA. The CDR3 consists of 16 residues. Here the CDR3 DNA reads TGTGCCAGCAGCAGCTTACGTGGGTCTGGGGCCAACGTCCTGACTTTC. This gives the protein CASSSLRGSGANVLTF.

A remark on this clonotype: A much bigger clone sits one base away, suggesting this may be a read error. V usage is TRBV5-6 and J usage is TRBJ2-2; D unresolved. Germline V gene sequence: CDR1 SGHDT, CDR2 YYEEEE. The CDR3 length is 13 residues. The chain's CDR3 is CTSPDPSTGELFF. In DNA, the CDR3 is TGTACCAGTCCCGACCCCTCCACCGGGGAGCTGTTTTTT.

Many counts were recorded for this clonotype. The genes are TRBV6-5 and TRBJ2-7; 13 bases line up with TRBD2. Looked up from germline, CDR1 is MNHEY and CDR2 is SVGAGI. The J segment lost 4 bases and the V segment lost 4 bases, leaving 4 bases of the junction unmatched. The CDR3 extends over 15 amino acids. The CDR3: CASSFQTSGGYEQYF. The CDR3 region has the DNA TGTGCCAGCAGTTTCCAGACTAGCGGGGGGTACGAGCAGTACTTC.

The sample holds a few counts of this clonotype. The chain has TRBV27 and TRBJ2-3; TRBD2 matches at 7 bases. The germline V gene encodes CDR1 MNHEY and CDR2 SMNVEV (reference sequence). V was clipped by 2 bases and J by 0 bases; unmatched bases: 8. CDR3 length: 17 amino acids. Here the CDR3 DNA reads TGTGCCAGCAGTTTACCCAAGGCTAGCGGTAGCACAGATACGCAGTATTTT. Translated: CASSLPKASGSTDTQYF.

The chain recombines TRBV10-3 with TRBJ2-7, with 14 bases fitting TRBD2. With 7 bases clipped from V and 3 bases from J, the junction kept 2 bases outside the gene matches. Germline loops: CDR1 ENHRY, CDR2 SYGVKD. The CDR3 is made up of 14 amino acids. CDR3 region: CAIKGLAGGYEQYF. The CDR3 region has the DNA TGTGCCATCAAAGGACTAGCGGGAGGCTACGAGCAGTACTTC.

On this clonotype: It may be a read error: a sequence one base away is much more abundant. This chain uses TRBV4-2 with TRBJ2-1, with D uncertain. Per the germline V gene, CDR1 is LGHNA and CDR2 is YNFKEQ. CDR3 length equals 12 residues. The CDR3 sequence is CARSQDGNEQFF. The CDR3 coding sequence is TGTGCCAGAAGCCAAGATGGGAATGAGCAGTTCTTC.

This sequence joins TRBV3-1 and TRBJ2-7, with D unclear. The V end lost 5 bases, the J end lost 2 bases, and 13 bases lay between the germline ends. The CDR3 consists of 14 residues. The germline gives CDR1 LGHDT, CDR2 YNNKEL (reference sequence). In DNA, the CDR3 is TGTGCCAGCAGCAATGCCGGCAGGCCCTACGAGCAGTACTTC. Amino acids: CASSNAGRPYEQYF.

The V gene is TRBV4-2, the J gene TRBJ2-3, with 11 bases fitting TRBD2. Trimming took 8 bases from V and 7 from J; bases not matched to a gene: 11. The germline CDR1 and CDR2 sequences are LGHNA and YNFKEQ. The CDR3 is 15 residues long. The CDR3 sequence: CASQGNSGGANTQYF. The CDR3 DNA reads TGTGCCAGCCAGGGAAATAGCGGGGGGGCTAATACGCAGTATTTT.

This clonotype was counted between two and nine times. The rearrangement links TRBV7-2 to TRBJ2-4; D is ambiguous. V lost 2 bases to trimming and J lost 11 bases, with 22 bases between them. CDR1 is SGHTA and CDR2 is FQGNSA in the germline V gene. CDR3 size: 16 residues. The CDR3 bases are TGTGCCAGCAGCTTAACCTCGCCTGGGCCATCGGGTCTTCAGTACTTC. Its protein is CASSLTSPGPSGLQYF.

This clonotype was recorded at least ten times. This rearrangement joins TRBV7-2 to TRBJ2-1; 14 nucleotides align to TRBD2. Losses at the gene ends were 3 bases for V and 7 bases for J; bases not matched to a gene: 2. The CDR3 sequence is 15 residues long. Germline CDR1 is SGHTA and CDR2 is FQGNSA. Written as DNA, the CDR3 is TGTGCCAGCAGCTTGACTAGCGGGGGGGCTAATGAGCAGTTCTTC. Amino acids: CASSLTSGGANEQFF.

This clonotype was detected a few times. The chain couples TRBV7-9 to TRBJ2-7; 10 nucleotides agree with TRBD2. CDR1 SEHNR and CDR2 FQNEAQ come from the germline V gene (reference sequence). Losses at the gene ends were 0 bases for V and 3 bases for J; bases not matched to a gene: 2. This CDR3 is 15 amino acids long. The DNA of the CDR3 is TGTGCCAGCAGCTTAGCTCCTAGCGGGAGCTACGAGCAGTACTTC. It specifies CASSLAPSGSYEQYF.

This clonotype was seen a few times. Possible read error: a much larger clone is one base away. In DNA, the CDR3 is TGTGCCAGCTGCCACCTGCCTCGGGACAGGGAAGGAACAGATACGCAGTATTTT. Translated: CASCHLPRDREGTDTQYF. The V and J genes are TRBV3-1 and TRBJ2-3, with 9 bases aligning to TRBD1. This CDR3 is 18 amino acids long. Germline CDR1 and CDR2: LGHDT and YNNKEL (reference sequence).

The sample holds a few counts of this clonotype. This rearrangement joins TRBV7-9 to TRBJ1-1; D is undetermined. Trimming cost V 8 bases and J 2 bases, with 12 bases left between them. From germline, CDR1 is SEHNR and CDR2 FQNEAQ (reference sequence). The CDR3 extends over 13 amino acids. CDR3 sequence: CASSKQSNTEAFF. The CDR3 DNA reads TGTGCCAGCTCTAAACAGTCCAACACTGAAGCTTTCTTT. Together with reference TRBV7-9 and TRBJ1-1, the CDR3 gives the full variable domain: DTGVSQNPRHKITKRGQNVTFRCDPISEHNRLYWYRQTLGQGPEFLTYFQNEAQLEKSRLLSDRFSAERPKGSFSTLEIQRTEQGDSAMYLCASSKQSNTEAFFGQGTRLTVV.

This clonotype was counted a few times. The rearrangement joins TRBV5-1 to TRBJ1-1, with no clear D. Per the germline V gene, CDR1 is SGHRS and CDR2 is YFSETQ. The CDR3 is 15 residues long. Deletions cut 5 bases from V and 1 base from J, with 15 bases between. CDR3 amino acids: CASSTNGRPNTEAFF. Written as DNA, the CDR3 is TGCGCCAGCAGTACTAACGGCAGACCGAACACTGAAGCTTTCTTT.

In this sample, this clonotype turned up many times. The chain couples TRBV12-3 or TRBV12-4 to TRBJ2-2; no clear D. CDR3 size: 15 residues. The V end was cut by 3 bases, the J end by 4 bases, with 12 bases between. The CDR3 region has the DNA TGTGCCAGCAGTTTCGGATTGGGCGTCACCGGGGAGCTGTTTTTT. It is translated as CASSFGLGVTGELFF.

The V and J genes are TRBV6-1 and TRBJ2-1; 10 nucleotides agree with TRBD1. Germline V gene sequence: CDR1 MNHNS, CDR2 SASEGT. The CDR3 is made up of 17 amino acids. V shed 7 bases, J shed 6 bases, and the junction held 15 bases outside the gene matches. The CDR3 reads CASTKTLGGQGFNEQFF. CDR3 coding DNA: TGTGCCAGCACTAAAACCCTTGGGGGACAGGGGTTCAATGAGCAGTTCTTC.

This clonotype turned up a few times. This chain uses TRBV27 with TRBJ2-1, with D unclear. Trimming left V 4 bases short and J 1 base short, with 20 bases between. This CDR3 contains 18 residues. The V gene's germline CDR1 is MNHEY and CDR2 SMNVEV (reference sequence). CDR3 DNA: TGTGCCAGCAGTTCGGCTATCGGTCCCCAAAGATCCTACAATGAGCAGTTCTTC. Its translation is CASSSAIGPQRSYNEQFF.

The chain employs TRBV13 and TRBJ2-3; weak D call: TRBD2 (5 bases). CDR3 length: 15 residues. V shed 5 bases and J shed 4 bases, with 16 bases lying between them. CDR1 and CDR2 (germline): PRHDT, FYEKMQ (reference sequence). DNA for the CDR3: TGTGCCAGCAGCCCCCGGGGTCTAAATTCAGATACGCAGTATTTT. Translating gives CASSPRGLNSDTQYF. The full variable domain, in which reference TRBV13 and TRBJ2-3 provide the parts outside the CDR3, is AAGVIQSPRHLIKEKRETATLKCYPIPRHDTVYWYQQGPGQDPQFLISFYEKMQSDKGSIPDRFSAQQFSDYHSELNMSSLELGDSALYFCASSPRGLNSDTQYFGPGTRLTVL.

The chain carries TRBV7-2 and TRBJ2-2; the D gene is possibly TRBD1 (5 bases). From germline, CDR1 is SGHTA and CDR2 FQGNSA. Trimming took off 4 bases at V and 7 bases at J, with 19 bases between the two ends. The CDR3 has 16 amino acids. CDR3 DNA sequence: TGTGCCAGCAGCTCCACGGCACAGGTGCAGGTCGGGGAGCTGTTTTTT. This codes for CASSSTAQVQVGELFF.

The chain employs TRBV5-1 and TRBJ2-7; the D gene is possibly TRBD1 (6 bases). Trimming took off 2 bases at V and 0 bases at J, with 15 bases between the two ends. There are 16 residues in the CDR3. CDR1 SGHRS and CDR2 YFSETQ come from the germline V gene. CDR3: CASSFQGTGSSYEQYF. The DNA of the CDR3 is TGCGCCAGCAGCTTCCAGGGGACGGGTAGCTCCTACGAGCAGTACTTC. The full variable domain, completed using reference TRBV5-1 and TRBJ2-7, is KAGVTQTPRYLIKTRGQQVTLSCSPISGHRSVSWYQQTPGQGLQFLFEYFSETQRNKGNFPGRFSGRQFSNSRSEMNVSTLELGDSALYLCASSFQGTGSSYEQYFGPGTRLTVT.

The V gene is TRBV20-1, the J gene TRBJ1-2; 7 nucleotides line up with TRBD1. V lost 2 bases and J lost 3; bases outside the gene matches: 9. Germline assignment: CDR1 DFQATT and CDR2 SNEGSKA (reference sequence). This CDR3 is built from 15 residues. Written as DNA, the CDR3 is TGCAGTGCTAGAACTCGACAGGGAGTAGACTATGGCTACACCTTC. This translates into CSARTRQGVDYGYTF.